This entry describes one T cell receptor beta chain. Assay used: immunoSEQ multiplex PCR; TCRdb lists only in-frame clones, some missing. The sample consists of about 65,000 clones, around 83% of them appearing once. This specimen comes from a study of blood T cell repertoires in COVID-19. Study background: Nucleic acid was either cDNA or gDNA, and it came from T cells, B-cell-depleted T cells, or PBMCs.

The TCR originated in a man between 50 and 59 years old with COVID-19, enrolled during active disease. The sample comprised peripheral blood.

The CDR3 loop is CASRGSSPLHF. The CDR3 coding sequence is TGTGCCAGCAGAGGGAGTTCACCCCTCCACTTT. The chain recombines TRBV6-5 with TRBJ1-6; D call uncertain. CDR3 length equals 11 residues. V was shortened by 6 bases and J by 9 bases, with 6 bases between the two germline ends. Germline values: CDR1 MNHEY, CDR2 SVGAGI.